This T cell receptor beta chain was retrieved from a study of immune heterogeneity within non-small cell lung tumors (dated by TCRdb to 2016 to 2018). For the study in its entirety: By histology, a handful of squamous cell carcinomas, over eight non-squamous carcinomas and 1 tumor not otherwise specified were included. Whole-exome sequencing, RNA-seq and TCR beta repertoire sequencing were combined for multiple spatially distinct regions from each NSCLC tumor so that intratumoral immune heterogeneity could be examined. TCR repertoire analysis included 57 tumor loci from 15 or so patients, whereas transcriptome data included only roughly 45 loci from approximately 11 patients. For mutant peptides 8 to 11 amino acids long, netMHCpan-3.0 predicted neoantigen binding to the HLA alleles of each patient. The full study reports these points: Within a patient, the same dominant CDR3B clonotypes appeared at multiple loci, but different tumor locations also contained unique high-frequency clones. Individual patients mostly had different high-frequency TCR beta clonotypes. Local tumor mutational burden and local T-cell repertoire clonality had a statistically significant but moderate positive correlation (R about 0.35).

The TCR beta CDR3 region was amplified with a multiplex PCR system whose first round of 10 cycles used 32 V-gene forward primers and 13 J-gene reverse primers. First-round PCR used a QIAGEN Multiplex PCR Kit, and primer sequences were filed in Chinese patent CN105087789A. Illumina universal primers were attached in a second round of PCR run with the Phusion High-Fidelity PCR Kit. Sequencing of the TCR libraries was done on the Illumina HiSeq X Ten platform in paired-end mode with a 151 bp read length. As for the authors' bioinformatics: Cutadapt was used to discard reads without multiplex PCR primers, PEAR merged the read pairs, and MiXCR with default settings called the CDR3 regions. Shannon entropy measured repertoire diversity, while clonality was calculated as one minus the Shannon entropy divided by the ln of the count of productive unique sequences. Clonotypes at a frequency of at least 0.5% were defined as dominant or high-frequency T-cell clones. TCRdb itself trimmed the public reads at Q25 with fastp, ran MiXCR and retained productive beta chains. Entries are consolidated by CDR3 protein sequence, retaining the most common genes and DNA. TCRdb assigned the V and J calls; the authors' analysis was not used. The sample has over 8,000 distinct CDR3 sequences on record, 17% of them singletons. The ten largest account for about 4% of the sample.

In the case of this clonotype: The antigen it recognizes is unknown. Base qualities are missing; no much larger clone stands one base away.

For the TCR template, genomic DNA was extracted from bulk tumor tissue, and roughly 580 ng of gDNA was amplified for each sample. During surgery, multiple biopsies were taken from each primary tumor, with sampling sites spaced as far apart as possible within the tumor mass. The study cohort was described as untreated, and patients were newly diagnosed NSCLC cases undergoing curative surgery. The donor group was made up of about 15 newly diagnosed non-small cell lung cancer patients undergoing surgery with curative intent. Resected tumor masses were reviewed by two independent pathologists. Only high-quality DNA and RNA samples were carried forward to sequencing. The V and J ends are trimmed by 0 bases and 2 bases, leaving 14 bases between them. From a lookup of the germline V gene, CDR1 and CDR2 are SGDLS and YYNGEE. Its CDR3 holds 16 amino acids, cysteine through phenylalanine. Kept here is only the CDR3 DNA, which spans 48 bases and is read in frame from base 1.

The clonotype was recovered from a man aged 40-49 years with non-small cell lung cancer. The chain was built from TRBV9 and TRBJ2-5; the D gene cannot be named for sure. The specimen sequenced was lung tumor tissue. The DNA sequence reads TGTGCCAGCAGCGTAGAAGGCAGAGGATCACAAGAGACCCAGTACTTC. It translates as CASSVEGRGSQETQYF.